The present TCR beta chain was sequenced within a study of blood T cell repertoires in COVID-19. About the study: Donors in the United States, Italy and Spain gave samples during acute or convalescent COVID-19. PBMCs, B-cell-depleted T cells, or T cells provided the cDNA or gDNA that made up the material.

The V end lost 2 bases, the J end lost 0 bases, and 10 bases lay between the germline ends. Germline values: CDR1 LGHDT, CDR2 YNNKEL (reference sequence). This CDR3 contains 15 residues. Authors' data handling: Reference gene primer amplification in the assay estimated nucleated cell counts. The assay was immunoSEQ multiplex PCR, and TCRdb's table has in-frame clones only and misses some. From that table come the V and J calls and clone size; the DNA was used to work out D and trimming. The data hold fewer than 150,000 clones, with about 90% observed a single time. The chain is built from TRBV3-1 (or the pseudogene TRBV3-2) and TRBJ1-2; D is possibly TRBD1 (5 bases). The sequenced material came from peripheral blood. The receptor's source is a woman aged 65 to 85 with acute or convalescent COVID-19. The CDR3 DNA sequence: TGTGCCAGCAGCCAAACACAGGTTGCTAACTATGGCTACACCTTC. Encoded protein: CASSQTQVANYGYTF.